The 21 T cell receptor beta chains in this list originate from one sample, sequenced in a study of T cell repertoires in cytomegalovirus infection. These TCRs are of unknown antigen specificity. TCRdb redid the calling of the reads with MiXCR, one entry per CDR3 protein. The repertoire holds roughly 860,000 distinct CDR3 sequences, with around a third as singletons. The specimen comprised cultured CD8+ T cells from PBMCs, sampled from culture after CMV antigen stimulation. Source of these receptors: a human donor in good health (CMV status not recorded). Some clones in this sample may be carry-over from other donors' samples.

The chain joins TRBV20-1 to TRBJ1-1; D is unresolved. The germline V and J ends were trimmed by 3 bases and 5 bases, with 7 bases remaining between them. Germline CDR1 reads DFQATT; CDR2 reads SNEGSKA (reference sequence). The CDR3 has 11 residues. The CDR3 is CSASKGTEAFF. CDR3 in DNA: TGCAGTGCTAGTAAAGGGACTGAAGCTTTCTTT.

This chain links TRBV12-3 or TRBV12-4 with TRBJ1-2, with D perhaps matching TRBD1 (6 bases). The CDR3 has 14 amino acids. V was pared by 4 bases and J by 0 bases, with 9 bases between. This CDR3 reads CASSSGAANYGYTF. The CDR3 coding sequence is TGTGCCAGCAGTTCAGGGGCTGCTAACTATGGCTACACCTTC.

A note on this clonotype: A much larger clone differs from this one at a single base, so this may be a read error. This rearrangement joins TRBV7-8 to TRBJ2-7, with 7 bases identical to TRBD1. With 0 bases clipped from V and 4 bases from J, the junction kept 6 bases outside the gene matches. The CDR3 extends over 15 amino acids. In germline, CDR1 is SGHVS, CDR2 FQNEAQ. This CDR3 is CASSLAGTEGYEQYF. The DNA of the CDR3 is TGTGCCAGCAGCTTAGCCGGGACAGAGGGTTACGAGCAGTACTTC. The complete variable domain, with remaining parts taken from reference TRBV7-8 and TRBJ2-7, reads GAGVSQSPRYKVAKRGQDVALRCDPISGHVSLFWYQQALGQGPEFLTYFQNEAQLDKSGLPSDRFFAERPEGSVSTLKIQRTQQEDSAVYLCASSLAGTEGYEQYFGPGTRLTVT.

Remarks on this clonotype: A much larger clonotype is one base distant, so this may be a read error. This rearrangement joins TRBV7-2 to TRBJ2-7; no definite D call. CDR1 and CDR2 from the germline V gene are SGHTA and FQGNSA. This CDR3 has 14 residues. The CDR3 here is CASNLDIQNYEQYF. CDR3 bases: TGTGCCAGCAACTTAGATATACAGAACTACGAGCAGTACTTC. The full variable domain, rest sourced from reference TRBV7-2 and TRBJ2-7, is GAGVSQSPSNKVTEKGKDVELRCDPISGHTALYWYRQSLGQGLEFLIYFQGNSAPDKSGLPSDRFSAERTGGSVSTLTIQRTQQEDSAVYLCASNLDIQNYEQYFGPGTRLTVT.

Comment on this clonotype: A much larger clone lies a single base off, so this may be a read error. In DNA, the CDR3 is TGTGCCGGCAGCTTAGGTTCAGGGGATAACTATGGCTACACCTTC. Translating gives CAGSLGSGDNYGYTF. J is TRBJ1-2 and V is TRBV7-2, with a weak D call TRBD1 (6 bases). CDR1 and CDR2 from the germline V gene are SGHTA and FQGNSA. The CDR3 is made up of 15 amino acids. The whole variable domain, remainder taken from reference TRBV7-2 and TRBJ1-2, is GAGVSQSPSNKVTEKGKDVELRCDPISGHTALYWYRQSLGQGLEFLIYFQGNSAPDKSGLPSDRFSAERTGGSVSTLTIQRTQQEDSAVYLCAGSLGSGDNYGYTFGSGTRLTVV.

This CDR3 is CATSRAGGSEQYF. The CDR3 DNA is TGTGCCACCAGCAGAGCCGGCGGGAGCGAGCAGTACTTC. The chain carries TRBV15 and TRBJ2-7, with 7 bases fitting TRBD2. The CDR3 contains 13 residues. The V and J ends lost 1 base and 6 bases, in that order; junction bases with no gene match: 3. Germline CDR1 LNHNV, CDR2 YYDKDF (reference sequence).

This sequence joins TRBV27 and TRBJ2-1, with 15 positions matching TRBD2. Trimming at V came to 3 bases and at J to 5 bases, leaving 5 bases not matched to a gene. CDR3 size: 17 residues. The germline gives CDR1 MNHEY, CDR2 SMNVEV (reference sequence). The CDR3 region has the DNA TGTGCCAGCAGTTTGGGACTAGCGGGGGGACCACACAATGAGCAGTTCTTC. As protein: CASSLGLAGGPHNEQFF.

The rearrangement links TRBV6-5 to TRBJ1-2; a possible D gene is TRBD1 (5 bases). The length of the CDR3 is 15 residues. The V end lost 7 bases, the J end lost 5 bases, and 20 bases lay between the germline ends. Per the germline V gene, CDR1 is MNHEY and CDR2 is SVGAGI. CDR3 coding DNA: TGTGCCAGCACCCAGGGTGACGGGTTTATGTATGGCTACACCTTC. Translated: CASTQGDGFMYGYTF.

This clonotype showed up many times. The chain is built from TRBV7-4 and TRBJ2-5, with TRBD2 identical over 12 bases. Germline values: CDR1 SGHVT, CDR2 SQSDAQ. After removal of 2 bases from V and 3 bases from J, the junction contained 4 bases not matched to a gene. This CDR3 is built from 16 residues. CDR3: CASSLFWTSGEETQYF. CDR3 DNA sequence: TGTGCCAGCAGCTTATTCTGGACTAGCGGGGAAGAGACCCAGTACTTC. Together with reference TRBV7-4 and TRBJ2-5, the CDR3 gives the full variable domain: GAGVSQSPRYKVAKRGRDVALRCDSISGHVTLYWYRQTLGQGSEVLTYSQSDAQRDKSGRPSGRFSAERPERSVSTLKIQRTEQGDSAVYLCASSLFWTSGEETQYFGPGTRLLVL.

J is TRBJ2-7 and V is TRBV6-2 or TRBV6-3; the match to TRBD1 covers 8 bases. The V gene end was trimmed by 5 bases and the J gene end by 4 bases; junction bases not matched to a gene: 7. This CDR3 region has 14 residues. Germline V gene data show CDR1 as MNHEY and CDR2 as SVGEGT. The CDR3 sequence: CASSPGQGLYEQYV. CDR3 coding DNA: TGTGCCAGCAGTCCAGGACAGGGTCTATACGAGCAGTACGTC.

In its sample, this clonotype was seen a few times. The chain's CDR3 is CASSYLQELANYGYTF. The CDR3 DNA follows: TGTGCCAGCAGTTATCTACAGGAGTTAGCTAACTATGGCTACACCTTC. The chain links TRBV12-3 or TRBV12-4 to TRBJ1-2, with D perhaps matching TRBD1 (5 bases). CDR3 length: 16 amino acids. V was trimmed by 4 bases and J by 0 bases, leaving 15 bases between them.

V gene TRBV20-1 combines with J gene TRBJ2-4; maybe TRBD2 (7 bases). V was pared by 5 bases and J by 2 bases, with 13 bases between. Germline loops: CDR1 DFQATT, CDR2 SNEGSKA (reference sequence). This CDR3 has 14 residues. The CDR3: CSAGGGSSKNIQYF. The CDR3 coding sequence is TGCAGTGCTGGGGGGGGCAGCTCCAAAAACATTCAGTACTTC.

This chain links TRBV6-2 or TRBV6-3 with TRBJ2-1; 7 bases fit TRBD1. Trimming removed 7 bases from V and 0 bases from J; junction bases left unmatched: 6. Germline CDR1 MNHEY, CDR2 SVGEGT. The CDR3 extends over 15 amino acids. The CDR3 nucleotides are TGTGCCAGCAATCTCAGGGGGAGCTCCTACAATGAGCAGTTCTTC. Translating gives CASNLRGSSYNEQFF.

The table lists this clonotype with many counts. The V and J genes are TRBV7-2 and TRBJ2-7; TRBD2 is a possible D gene (5 bases). Trimming pared 1 base from V and 4 bases from J, leaving 23 bases between. CDR1 and CDR2 (germline): SGHTA, FQGNSA. The CDR3 contains 18 residues. The chain's CDR3 is CASSLDYPSGELSYEQYV. CDR3 bases: TGTGCCAGCAGCTTAGACTACCCTAGTGGGGAGCTCTCTTACGAGCAGTACGTC.

This clonotype was recorded only once. The chain combines TRBV15 with TRBJ1-2; D ambiguous. CDR1 and CDR2 (germline): LNHNV, YYDKDF (reference sequence). This CDR3 contains 17 residues. V was cut by 0 bases and J by 2 bases, with 16 bases left in between. The CDR3 loop is CATSRDPRESRNYGYTF. CDR3 bases: TGTGCCACCAGCAGAGATCCCCGGGAGTCAAGGAACTATGGCTACACCTTC.

This clonotype showed up just a few times. This chain links TRBV27 with TRBJ2-2; TRBD2 agrees at 15 bases. CDR3 length: 18 residues. V shed 0 bases and J 7 bases; nucleotides not matched to a gene: 6. CDR1 and CDR2 from the germline V gene are MNHEY and SMNVEV (reference sequence). CDR3 in amino acids: CASSLSKGLAGGGGELFF. The CDR3 DNA is TGTGCCAGCAGTTTATCGAAGGGACTAGCGGGGGGAGGCGGGGAGCTGTTTTTT.

This clonotype was counted between two and nine times. The rearrangement joins TRBV7-3 to TRBJ1-1, with no clear D. The CDR3 contains 15 residues. Trimming left V 0 bases short and J 1 base short, with 9 bases between. Germline-derived CDR1 and CDR2 are SGHTA and FQGTGA. CDR3 nucleotide sequence: TGTGCCAGCAGCTTAACAGGTCAGGAGAACACTGAAGCTTTCTTT. Residues: CASSLTGQENTEAFF.

This clonotype was counted once. The chain carries TRBV29-1 and TRBJ2-7; 10 bases map to TRBD1. The length of the CDR3 is 12 residues. Germline trimming cut 7 bases from V and 5 bases from J; bases unmatched to any gene: 5. Germline assignment: CDR1 SQVTM and CDR2 ANQGSEA. The CDR3, as DNA: TGCAGCGCCGGGACAGGGGACGACGAGCAGTACTTC. It translates to CSAGTGDDEQYF.

This clonotype was counted a few times. This chain links TRBV6-1 with TRBJ1-1; D remains unclear. The CDR3 runs to 13 residues. V lost 2 bases to trimming and J lost 4 bases, with 8 bases between them. The germline V gene encodes CDR1 MNHNS and CDR2 SASEGT. Written as DNA, the CDR3 is TGTGCCAGCAGTGAATCATGGGCCACTGAAGCTTTCTTT. Its protein is CASSESWATEAFF.

J is TRBJ2-7 and V is TRBV20-1; possibly TRBD1 for D (8 bases). Trimming removed 5 bases from V and 6 bases from J, with 17 bases in between. This CDR3 has 13 amino acids. Germline V gene lookup returns CDR1 DFQATT and CDR2 SNEGSKA (reference sequence). CDR3 nucleotide sequence: TGCAGTGCTGACCGACAGGGGAGGGGCGAGCAGTACTTC. Its translation: CSADRQGRGEQYF.

The chain has TRBV7-9 and TRBJ2-1; 13 bases line up with TRBD2. There are 15 residues in the CDR3. V gave up 4 bases and J gave up 8 bases; unmatched junction bases: 5. Germline V gives CDR1 SEHNR, CDR2 FQNEAQ (reference sequence). For the CDR3, the DNA is TGTGCCAGCAGCTCGACTAGCGGGGGGCTCGATGAGCAGTTCTTC. It encodes CASSSTSGGLDEQFF.